The 28 T cell receptor beta chains in this list originate from one sample, sequenced in a study of CD8 T cells in ankylosing spondylitis. MiXCR, run by TCRdb on the 5' RACE reads, gives a single entry per CDR3 protein. Here the sample spans almost 250,000 distinct CDR3 sequences, roughly 32% being singletons. Material: blood, either unsorted or a sorted T cell fraction (not recorded which). The source of these receptors is a male donor with ankylosing spondylitis or in good health (not recorded which).

The chain carries TRBV29-1 and TRBJ2-3; D remains unclear. Germline V gene sequence: CDR1 SQVTM, CDR2 ANQGSEA. With 3 bases removed from V and 4 bases from J, the gap between germline ends came to 5 bases. CDR3 length equals 11 residues. CDR3 sequence (DNA): TGCAGCGTTGACTCGTCAGATACGCAGTATTTT. Translating gives CSVDSSDTQYF.

This rearrangement joins TRBV20-1 to TRBJ2-7, with D possibly being TRBD2 (6 bases). The germline V gene has CDR1 DFQATT and CDR2 SNEGSKA (reference sequence). The V gene lost 0 bases and the J gene lost 3 bases, with 15 bases spanning the gap. This CDR3 contains 15 residues. The CDR3 sequence is CSARDPEGTDYEQYF. DNA of the CDR3: TGCAGTGCTAGAGATCCGGAGGGGACCGACTACGAGCAGTACTTC.

The gene calls are TRBV7-9 and TRBJ1-1; unclear D gene. Germline V gene lookup returns CDR1 SEHNR and CDR2 FQNEAQ (reference sequence). The CDR3 is 13 amino acids. The ends were cut back, 2 bases at V and 4 bases at J, with 8 bases in the middle. CDR3 sequence: CASSLSIGTEAFF. The CDR3 coding sequence is TGTGCCAGCAGCTTATCGATCGGCACTGAAGCTTTCTTT.

The chain carries TRBV5-1 and TRBJ1-1; no clear D gene. This CDR3 contains 14 residues. CDR1 and CDR2 (germline): SGHRS, YFSETQ. V dropped 0 bases and J dropped 0 bases, with 6 bases sitting between them. For the CDR3, the DNA is TGCGCCAGCAGCTTGGATGATATGAACACTGAAGCTTTCTTT. As protein: CASSLDDMNTEAFF.

The CDR3 loop reads CASSDYTGLQPQHF. CDR3 bases: TGTGCCAGCAGCGACTACACAGGGTTGCAGCCCCAGCATTTT. This chain uses TRBV6-1 with TRBJ1-5, with a weak D call TRBD1 (6 bases). V lost 6 bases and J lost 7, with 16 bases in between. The CDR3 runs to 14 residues. The germline CDR1 and CDR2 sequences are MNHNS and SASEGT.

This clonotype came up a few times. This rearrangement joins TRBV5-8 to TRBJ2-7, with unresolved D. Trimming shortened V by 4 bases and J by 4 bases, and 18 bases separated the two germline ends. This CDR3 contains 15 residues. CDR1 and CDR2 (germline): SGHTS, YDEGEE. For the CDR3, the DNA is TGTGCCAGCAGCCCACTGGTGATGATTGGGTACGAGCAGTACTTC. Translating gives CASSPLVMIGYEQYF.

The rearrangement joins TRBV6-4 to TRBJ2-3; D might be TRBD2 (5 bases). The germline gives CDR1 MRHNA, CDR2 SNTAGT. The V end lost 2 bases, the J end lost 7 bases, and 19 bases lay between the germline ends. CDR3 length equals 16 residues. The CDR3 bases are TGTGCCAGCAGTGACGATTCACTAGGAAGTCGGAATACGCAGTATTTT. Translation: CASSDDSLGSRNTQYF.

The CDR3 DNA is TGTGCCAGCAGCCCTAGCGGGAGAGAGACCCAGTACTTC. It is translated as CASSPSGRETQYF. This chain links TRBV6-1 with TRBJ2-5, with TRBD2 identical over 10 bases. The length of the CDR3 is 13 residues. The germline V gene has CDR1 MNHNS and CDR2 SASEGT. V gave up 6 bases and J gave up 4 bases; unmatched junction bases: 2.

CDR3 protein: CSAPDPGQLDNEQFF. The CDR3 nucleotides are TGCAGTGCCCCCGACCCGGGACAGCTTGACAATGAGCAGTTCTTC. The rearrangement uses TRBV20-1 and TRBJ2-1; 7 bases match TRBD1. V shed 6 bases, J shed 5 bases, and the junction held 13 bases outside the gene matches. This CDR3 has 15 residues. Germline-derived CDR1 and CDR2 are DFQATT and SNEGSKA (reference sequence).

The chain is built from TRBV12-3 or TRBV12-4 and TRBJ2-7; no firm D call. There are 14 residues in the CDR3. The germline V and J ends were trimmed by 3 bases and 5 bases, with 14 bases remaining between them. CDR3 in DNA: TGTGCCAGCAGTTTCCCCGGCAAACGGGACGAGCAGTACTTC. Its protein is CASSFPGKRDEQYF.

Details on this clonotype: Germline and junction disagree at one end, which may indicate a read error. This sequence joins TRBV7-9 and TRBJ2-1; D is possibly TRBD2 (5 bases). The germline gives CDR1 SEHNR, CDR2 FQNEAQ (reference sequence). The CDR3 is 17 residues long. CDR3 in amino acids: CAISPRNLMGEANEQFF. The CDR3, as DNA: TGTGCCATCAGCCCTCGGAATCTTATGGGAGAGGCGAATGAGCAGTTCTTC.

This clonotype was detected only a few times. The CDR3 coding sequence is TGTGCCAGCAGTATTTGGACAGGGGGAGCCAAAAACATTCAGTACTTC. It translates to CASSIWTGGAKNIQYF. The V and J genes are TRBV27 and TRBJ2-4; 10 bases match TRBD1. The V gene's germline CDR1 is MNHEY and CDR2 SMNVEV (reference sequence). Unmatched junction bases numbered 4, after V lost 5 bases and J lost 0 bases. This CDR3 contains 16 residues.

This sequence joins TRBV24-1 and TRBJ2-7; TRBD1 matches 8 bases. The CDR3 extends over 14 amino acids. The J segment lost 6 bases and the V segment lost 3 bases, leaving 6 bases of the junction unmatched. In germline, CDR1 is KGHDR, CDR2 SFDVKD. The CDR3 coding sequence is TGTGCCACCAGTGATGAAGGACAGGGTCCCGAGCAGTACTTC. This gives the protein CATSDEGQGPEQYF.

Ten or more counts support this clonotype. The chain joins TRBV12-3 or TRBV12-4 to TRBJ2-3; D call uncertain. Deletions cut 7 bases from V and 0 bases from J, with 14 bases between. There are 15 residues in the CDR3. The CDR3 DNA is TGTGCCAGCACCCCGGGTATGACTAGCACAGATACGCAGTATTTT. Translation: CASTPGMTSTDTQYF.

In nucleotides, the CDR3 is TGTGCCAGCAGCCCTGGACGGAACTATGGCTACACCTTC. It codes for CASSPGRNYGYTF. The chain uses TRBV11-2 and TRBJ1-2; D remains ambiguous. V lost 5 bases to trimming and J lost 2 bases, with 9 bases between them. Germline CDR1 and CDR2: SGHAT and FQNNGV. The CDR3 contains 13 residues.

This clonotype has just a few counts. The chain uses TRBV5-1 and TRBJ1-2; D gene unclear. V was pared by 0 bases and J by 2 bases, with 5 bases between. Germline CDR1 and CDR2: SGHRS and YFSETQ. The CDR3 totals 13 residues. The CDR3 loop reads CASSLAWNYGYTF. CDR3 DNA sequence: TGCGCCAGCAGCTTGGCTTGGAACTATGGCTACACCTTC. Drawing the rest from reference TRBV5-1 and TRBJ1-2, the complete variable domain is KAGVTQTPRYLIKTRGQQVTLSCSPISGHRSVSWYQQTPGQGLQFLFEYFSETQRNKGNFPGRFSGRQFSNSRSEMNVSTLELGDSALYLCASSLAWNYGYTFGSGTRLTVV.

The chain uses TRBV6-1 and TRBJ2-2, with 8 positions matching TRBD1. CDR3 length: 18 amino acids. In germline, CDR1 is MNHNS, CDR2 SASEGT. V dropped 2 bases and J dropped 5; count of bases not matched to a gene: 13. CDR3 protein: CASSEMVGQGGETGELFF. CDR3 DNA sequence: TGTGCCAGCAGTGAAATGGTAGGACAGGGCGGGGAGACCGGGGAGCTGTTTTTT.

This clonotype turned up a few times. The rearrangement joins TRBV29-1 to TRBJ2-3; tentatively, D is TRBD1 (5 bases). V lost 2 bases, J lost 4 bases, and 16 bases lay in between. Germline CDR1 is SQVTM and CDR2 is ANQGSEA. The CDR3 extends over 15 amino acids. The CDR3 sequence: CSVELGAREADTQYF. CDR3 nucleotide sequence: TGCAGCGTTGAATTGGGCGCCAGGGAAGCAGATACGCAGTATTTT.

The table lists this clonotype with a few counts. This chain uses TRBV20-1 with TRBJ1-2; 9 bases are a match to TRBD1. V dropped 0 bases and J dropped 2; count of bases not matched to a gene: 4. Germline V gene data show CDR1 as DFQATT and CDR2 as SNEGSKA (reference sequence). CDR3 size: 15 residues. The CDR3 spells CSARDNRGQNYGYTF. CDR3 in DNA: TGCAGTGCTAGAGATAACAGGGGGCAGAACTATGGCTACACCTTC.

This chain uses TRBV6-5 with TRBJ2-1; 12 nucleotides match TRBD2. With 4 bases clipped from V and 8 bases from J, the junction kept 9 bases outside the gene matches. Germline CDR1 reads MNHEY; CDR2 reads SVGAGI. The length of the CDR3 is 16 residues. CDR3 sequence: CASSSWGLAGGDEQFF. The CDR3 DNA sequence: TGTGCCAGCAGTTCCTGGGGGCTAGCGGGGGGGGATGAGCAGTTCTTC.

The CDR3 nucleotides read TGCAGTGCTATACCCGGGGGATTTAGCACAGATACGCAGTATTTT. This sequence encodes CSAIPGGFSTDTQYF. The chain carries TRBV20-1 and TRBJ2-3, with TRBD2 as a possible D gene (6 bases). V was trimmed by 4 bases and J by 0 bases, leaving 14 bases between them. Germline CDR1 and CDR2: DFQATT and SNEGSKA (reference sequence). The CDR3 has 15 residues.

This clonotype was recorded a few times. The chain recombines TRBV12-3 or TRBV12-4 with TRBJ1-4; tentatively, D is TRBD1 (5 bases). V was cut by 6 bases and J by 1 base, with 9 bases left in between. The CDR3 spans 14 residues. DNA of the CDR3: TGTGCCAGCAGCTGGGGGGGAACTAATGAAAAACTGTTTTTT. Translated, it gives CASSWGGTNEKLFF.

The V gene is TRBV6-1, the J gene TRBJ2-5; no definite D call. There are 14 residues in the CDR3. Between the trimmed V and J ends, which lost 6 bases and 5 bases, there was a span of 16 bases. Germline values: CDR1 MNHNS, CDR2 SASEGT. CDR3 amino acids: CASRPYRSAETQYF. Written as DNA, the CDR3 is TGTGCCAGCAGGCCCTACCGGTCCGCGGAGACCCAGTACTTC.

The rearrangement joins TRBV7-2 to TRBJ2-3, with D possibly being TRBD1 or TRBD2 (5 bases each). V lost 5 bases and J 2 bases, leaving 14 bases between the germline ends. The CDR3 is made up of 15 amino acids. Germline V gene sequence: CDR1 SGHTA, CDR2 FQGNSA. The CDR3 region is CASSPEGPATDTQYF. As DNA, the CDR3 is TGTGCCAGCAGCCCCGAGGGACCGGCCACAGATACGCAGTATTTT.

V is TRBV6-5 and J is TRBJ2-2; 9 bases line up with TRBD1. The J segment lost 2 bases and the V segment lost 2 bases, leaving 12 bases of the junction unmatched. Germline V gene data show CDR1 as MNHEY and CDR2 as SVGAGI. The CDR3 contains 19 residues. CDR3 residues: CASSYPGQGGALNTGELFF. In nucleotides, the CDR3 is TGTGCCAGCAGTTACCCGGGACAGGGAGGAGCCCTTAACACCGGGGAGCTGTTTTTT.

The J gene is TRBJ2-2, the V gene TRBV3-1, with TRBD2 as a possible D gene (5 bases). V lost 4 bases to trimming and J lost 6 bases, with 15 bases between them. The germline V gene has CDR1 LGHDT and CDR2 YNNKEL (reference sequence). This CDR3 has 15 amino acids. CDR3 protein: CASSPPLGSAGELFF. CDR3 DNA sequence: TGTGCCAGCAGCCCACCACTAGGATCGGCCGGGGAGCTGTTTTTT.

The chain links TRBV29-1 to TRBJ2-5; perhaps TRBD1 as D (5 bases). The CDR3 is made up of 13 amino acids. Trimming shortened V by 5 bases and J by 4 bases, and 14 bases separated the two germline ends. Per germline, CDR1 SQVTM and CDR2 ANQGSEA. The CDR3 region is CSVQTQGPETQYF. CDR3 DNA sequence: TGCAGCGTTCAGACCCAGGGTCCAGAGACCCAGTACTTC. The full variable domain, completed using reference TRBV29-1 and TRBJ2-5, is SAVISQKPSRDICQRGTSLTIQCQVDSQVTMMFWYRQQPGQSLTLIATANQGSEATYESGFVIDKFPISRPNLTFSTLTVSNMSPEDSSIYLCSVQTQGPETQYFGPGTRLLVL.

This clonotype has just a few counts. The chain links TRBV12-3 or TRBV12-4 to TRBJ2-3, with D perhaps TRBD1 or TRBD2 (5 bases each). This CDR3 is built from 15 residues. V lost 2 bases to trimming and J lost 2 bases, with 11 bases between them. CDR3 nucleotides: TGTGCCAGCAGTTTACGGGACGGAAACACAGATACGCAGTATTTT. It encodes CASSLRDGNTDTQYF.